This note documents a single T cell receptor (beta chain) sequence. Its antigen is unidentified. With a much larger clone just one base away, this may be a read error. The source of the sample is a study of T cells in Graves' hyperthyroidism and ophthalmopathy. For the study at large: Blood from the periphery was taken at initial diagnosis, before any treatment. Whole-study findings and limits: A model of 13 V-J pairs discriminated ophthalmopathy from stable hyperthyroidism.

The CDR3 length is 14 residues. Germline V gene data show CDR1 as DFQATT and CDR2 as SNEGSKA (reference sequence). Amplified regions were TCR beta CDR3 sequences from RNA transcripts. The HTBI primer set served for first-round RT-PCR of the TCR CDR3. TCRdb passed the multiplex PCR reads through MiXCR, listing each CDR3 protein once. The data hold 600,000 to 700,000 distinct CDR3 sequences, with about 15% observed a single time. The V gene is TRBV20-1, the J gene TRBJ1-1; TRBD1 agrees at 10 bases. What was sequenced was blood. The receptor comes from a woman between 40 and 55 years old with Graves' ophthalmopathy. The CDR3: CSAKGQGVVTEASF. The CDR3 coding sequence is TGCAGTGCTAAAGGACAGGGGGTGGTCACTGAAGCTTCCTTT.